Listed here are 31 T cell receptor beta chains from one sample, sequenced in a study of T cells after yellow fever vaccination. From the 5' RACE reads, TCRdb called clonotypes with MiXCR, one entry per CDR3 protein. The profile covers a few hundred thousand distinct CDR3 sequences, with roughly 4.3% appearing a single time and around 24% taken by the ten largest. This specimen was PBMCs, taken 5 days after the yellow fever booster vaccination. These receptors were collected from a man in his late teens or twenties who received the YFV17D yellow fever vaccine.

This clonotype was seen many times. The gene calls are TRBV29-1 and TRBJ2-2; D is unclear. Trimming pared 6 bases from V and 3 bases from J, leaving 2 bases between. This CDR3 is 10 amino acids long. The germline gives CDR1 SQVTM, CDR2 ANQGSEA. The CDR3 region is CSVYTGELFF. Here the CDR3 DNA reads TGCAGCGTGTACACCGGGGAGCTGTTTTTT.

The chain recombines TRBV12-3 or TRBV12-4 with TRBJ2-7; D unclear. The CDR3 loop spans 14 amino acids. Trimming removed 5 bases at V and 3 bases at J, with 14 bases between. The CDR3 sequence: CASSPWSLGYEQYF. In nucleotides, the CDR3 is TGTGCCAGCAGTCCTTGGTCCCTGGGCTACGAGCAGTACTTC.

The chain recombines TRBV4-2 with TRBJ2-1; 11 nucleotides match TRBD2. Germline assignment: CDR1 LGHNA and CDR2 YNFKEQ. This CDR3 contains 16 residues. V was clipped by 4 bases and J by 8 bases; unmatched bases: 10. CDR3 sequence (DNA): TGTGCCAGCAGCCTACAGACTAGCGGGGCGGGCGATGAGCAGTTCTTC. Encoded protein: CASSLQTSGAGDEQFF.

There are many counts of this clonotype. The rearrangement joins TRBV11-2 to TRBJ2-7; D is uncertain. The CDR3 has 14 amino acids. Germline assignment: CDR1 SGHAT and CDR2 FQNNGV. V gave up 5 bases and J gave up 3 bases, with 14 bases separating them. CDR3: CASSLPGPFYEQYV. The CDR3 coding sequence is TGTGCCAGCAGCCTACCGGGTCCGTTCTACGAGCAGTACGTC.

The chain uses TRBV20-1 and TRBJ1-5, with a possible D match to TRBD1 (5 bases). V lost 1 base and J lost 0, with 7 bases in between. The CDR3 loop spans 14 amino acids. Per the germline V gene, CDR1 is DFQATT and CDR2 is SNEGSKA (reference sequence). The CDR3 loop reads CSARVGPSNQPQHF. In nucleotides, the CDR3 is TGCAGTGCTAGAGTGGGGCCTAGCAATCAGCCCCAGCATTTT.

This chain joins TRBV3-1 and TRBJ2-7, with a possible D match to TRBD1 (6 bases). Trimming took 1 base from V and 2 from J, leaving 18 bases between them. This CDR3 contains 17 residues. Per the germline V gene, CDR1 is LGHDT and CDR2 is YNNKEL (reference sequence). The CDR3: CASSQGYREPMPYEQYV. The CDR3 DNA sequence: TGTGCCAGCAGCCAAGGTTACAGGGAGCCTATGCCCTACGAGCAGTACGTC.

This clonotype was counted many times. This chain connects TRBV6-2 or TRBV6-3 to TRBJ2-1, with TRBD2 as a possible D gene (7 bases). The V gene's germline CDR1 is MNHEY and CDR2 SVGEGT. Trimming removed 6 bases from V and 7 bases from J, with 19 bases in between. CDR3 size: 15 residues. The DNA of the CDR3 is TGTGCCAGCAGACCGGGGGGCCTCGCGATTAATGAGCAGTTCTTC. Translation: CASRPGGLAINEQFF.

This clonotype was recorded a few times. V is TRBV20-1 and J is TRBJ2-7; D is possibly TRBD1 (6 bases). In germline, CDR1 is DFQATT, CDR2 SNEGSKA (reference sequence). The CDR3 has 14 amino acids. The V end was cut by 3 bases, the J end by 0 bases, with 12 bases between. For the CDR3, the DNA is TGCAGTGCTAGTCGGGACACGTACTCCTACGAGCAGTACTTC. This sequence encodes CSASRDTYSYEQYF.

This clonotype has a handful of counts. The V and J genes are TRBV4-1 and TRBJ2-1, with 8 positions matching TRBD1. The CDR3 runs to 16 residues. V shed 2 bases, J shed 5 bases, and the junction held 8 bases outside the gene matches. Germline CDR1 MGHRA, CDR2 YSYEKL. The CDR3 is CASSQFKSGQDNEQFF. The CDR3 coding sequence is TGCGCCAGCAGCCAATTTAAATCGGGACAGGACAATGAGCAGTTCTTC.

The CDR3 DNA sequence: TGTGCCAGTAGTATAATCCACAGGAGCTCCTACGAGCAGTACTTC. This codes for CASSIIHRSSYEQYF. The V gene is TRBV19, the J gene TRBJ2-7; D might be TRBD1 (5 bases). The germline V gene has CDR1 LNHDA and CDR2 SQIVND (reference sequence). CDR3 size: 15 residues. V shed 2 bases and J shed 0 bases, with 11 bases lying between them.

The CDR3 here is CASSTWTSGGYEQYF. The DNA for the CDR3 is TGTGCCAGCAGCACTTGGACTAGCGGGGGCTACGAGCAGTACTTC. The chain uses TRBV11-2 and TRBJ2-7; 13 bases line up with TRBD2. CDR1 is SGHAT and CDR2 is FQNNGV in the germline V gene. V gave up 5 bases and J gave up 3 bases; unmatched junction bases: 4. The CDR3 is 15 amino acids.

Within the sample, this clonotype is large. The V call is TRBV7-6, the J call TRBJ2-3, with 10 positions matching TRBD1. The CDR3 spans 16 residues. CDR1 and CDR2 (germline): SGHVS, FNYEAQ. After removal of 1 base from V and 4 bases from J, the junction contained 5 bases not matched to a gene. This chain's CDR3 is CASSLEGDRGSDTQYF. The CDR3 DNA reads TGTGCCAGCAGCTTAGAAGGGGACAGGGGTTCAGATACGCAGTATTTT.

This clonotype was seen ten or more times. The chain combines TRBV4-1 with TRBJ1-1; unclear D gene. This CDR3 has 14 amino acids. CDR1 is MGHRA and CDR2 is YSYEKL in the germline V gene. V lost 1 base and J 6 bases, leaving 12 bases between the germline ends. CDR3 region: CASSQAGLGSEAFF. The CDR3 bases are TGCGCCAGCAGCCAAGCGGGCCTCGGCTCTGAAGCTTTCTTT.

In its sample, this clonotype was seen many times. This chain links TRBV5-1 with TRBJ1-1; D gene uncertain. Looked up from germline, CDR1 is SGHRS and CDR2 is YFSETQ. The V end was cut by 1 base, the J end by 4 bases, with 11 bases between. The CDR3 is 14 residues long. Here the CDR3 reads CASSLNGLGTEAFF. The CDR3 DNA sequence: TGCGCCAGCAGCTTGAACGGGCTGGGCACTGAAGCTTTCTTT.

This clonotype was counted at least ten times. The CDR3 sequence: CAGTATFYGYTF. Written as DNA, the CDR3 is TGTGCGGGGACCGCGACTTTCTATGGCTACACCTTC. The V gene is TRBV2, the J gene TRBJ1-2; TRBD1 might be the D (5 bases). Germline CDR1 reads SNHLY; CDR2 reads FYNNEI. This CDR3 region has 12 residues.

This clonotype was counted ten times or more. CDR3 sequence: CASSFLGAGDEQFF. CDR3 coding DNA: TGTGCCAGCAGTTTTCTCGGGGCTGGGGATGAGCAGTTCTTC. The gene calls are TRBV27 and TRBJ2-1, with D perhaps being TRBD1 or TRBD2 (5 bases each). CDR1 is MNHEY, CDR2 SMNVEV, per germline (reference sequence). Trimming took 3 bases from V and 8 from J, leaving 14 bases between them. This CDR3 comprises 14 residues.

This clonotype was seen ten or more times. The chain employs TRBV7-6 and TRBJ1-1; a possible D gene is TRBD1 (5 bases). The length of the CDR3 is 12 residues. Trimming removed 5 bases at V and 11 bases at J, with 15 bases between. Germline CDR1 SGHVS, CDR2 FNYEAQ. CDR3 nucleotide sequence: TGTGCCAGCAGCCTAAACGGGGCGGAGGCTTTCTTT. It translates to CASSLNGAEAFF.

The chain couples TRBV12-3 or TRBV12-4 to TRBJ2-3, with D perhaps TRBD1 (6 bases). The length of the CDR3 is 13 residues. The ends were cut back, 6 bases at V and 6 bases at J, with 13 bases in the middle. This CDR3 reads CASRRWGRDTQYF. CDR3 nucleotides: TGTGCCAGCAGACGTTGGGGGCGGGATACGCAGTATTTT.

The V gene is TRBV27, the J gene TRBJ2-1; TRBD2 agrees at 9 bases. J lost 0 bases, V lost 5 bases, and 11 bases had no gene match. This CDR3 has 18 amino acids. Germline V lookup: CDR1 MNHEY, CDR2 SMNVEV (reference sequence). The CDR3, as DNA: TGTGCCAGCAGTGTGTCGCGGGGGGGTAAGAGCTCCTACAATGAGCAGTTCTTC. Its protein is CASSVSRGGKSSYNEQFF.

This clonotype showed up many times. This sequence joins TRBV3-1 and TRBJ2-5, with a weak D call TRBD2 (6 bases). The CDR3 length is 13 residues. Germline V gene data show CDR1 as LGHDT and CDR2 as YNNKEL (reference sequence). The ends were cut back, 3 bases at V and 2 bases at J, with 7 bases in the middle. The CDR3 loop reads CASSQGLQETQYF. Written as DNA, the CDR3 is TGTGCCAGCAGCCAGGGACTGCAAGAGACCCAGTACTTC.

This sequence joins TRBV5-1 and TRBJ2-3; unclear D gene. Trimming stripped 4 bases from V and 0 bases from J, with 15 bases between. Germline values: CDR1 SGHRS, CDR2 YFSETQ. CDR3 length: 16 residues. The CDR3 region has the DNA TGCGCCAGCAGCCCGGCCATCTCTTCTAGCACAGATACGCAGTATTTT. Its translation: CASSPAISSSTDTQYF.

This clonotype was observed a handful of times. The genes are TRBV5-1 and TRBJ2-3; tentatively, D is TRBD2 (5 bases). The CDR3 spans 15 residues. Trimming shortened V by 4 bases and J by 6 bases, and 18 bases separated the two germline ends. The germline CDR1 and CDR2 sequences are SGHRS and YFSETQ. The CDR3 loop is CASSPSGNSRDTQYF. The CDR3 DNA reads TGCGCCAGCAGCCCCTCCGGGAACTCCAGGGATACGCAGTATTTT.

This clonotype occurred many times. The V and J genes are TRBV15 and TRBJ1-2; unclear D gene. The CDR3 totals 13 residues. Germline values: CDR1 LNHNV, CDR2 YYDKDF (reference sequence). Trimming took 5 bases from V and 7 from J, leaving 14 bases between them. The CDR3 nucleotides are TGTGCCACCAGCGCGATGACCTTAATTGGCTACACCTTC. This encodes CATSAMTLIGYTF.

The J gene is TRBJ2-3, the V gene TRBV4-3; the D gene is possibly TRBD2 (6 bases). Trimming took 0 bases from V and 4 from J, leaving 11 bases between them. The CDR3 is made up of 15 amino acids. CDR1 is LGHNA, CDR2 YSLEER, per germline. The CDR3 bases are TGCGCCAGCAGCCAAGATGCCAGGGAGGCAGATACGCAGTATTTT. Amino acids: CASSQDAREADTQYF.

The chain couples TRBV9 to TRBJ2-7; D may be TRBD2 (6 bases). With 3 bases removed from V and 7 bases from J, the gap between germline ends came to 17 bases. CDR3 length: 14 residues. Per the germline V gene, CDR1 is SGDLS and CDR2 is YYNGEE. CDR3 loop: CASSGGPPEGEQYF. CDR3 in DNA: TGTGCCAGCAGCGGGGGACCCCCGGAGGGGGAGCAGTACTTC.

Here the CDR3 DNA reads TGCAGCGCTTCGGAGGGTCTGAACTATGGCTACACCTTC. Translating gives CSASEGLNYGYTF. The chain joins TRBV29-1 to TRBJ1-2; unclear D gene. The CDR3 totals 13 residues. Trimming cost V 7 bases and J 2 bases, with 14 bases left between them. CDR1 is SQVTM, CDR2 ANQGSEA, per germline.

This clonotype was detected ten times or more. The chain links TRBV10-3 to TRBJ1-2, with 9 bases that match TRBD1. CDR1 is ENHRY, CDR2 SYGVKD, per germline. This CDR3 spans 12 amino acids. The CDR3 loop reads CAIWTGVYGYTF. The CDR3 DNA reads TGTGCAATCTGGACAGGGGTCTATGGCTACACCTTC.

The rearrangement joins TRBV7-3 to TRBJ2-5, with TRBD2 as a possible D gene (6 bases). Germline V CDR1 and CDR2: SGHTA, FQGTGA. Trimming took off 4 bases at V and 7 bases at J, with 16 bases between the two ends. CDR3 length equals 14 residues. The CDR3 loop is CASSSGTRVGTQYF. The CDR3 DNA reads TGTGCCAGCAGCTCCGGGACTCGAGTGGGGACCCAGTACTTC.

This clonotype came up a few times. The V gene is TRBV6-5, the J gene TRBJ1-3, with TRBD1 matching over 9 bases. The V and J ends lost 8 bases and 2 bases, in that order; junction bases with no gene match: 4. The length of the CDR3 is 14 residues. Germline CDR1 and CDR2: MNHEY and SVGAGI. CDR3 nucleotides: TGTGCCAGCGGGACAGGGCGGACTGGAAACACCATATATTTT. It yields the protein CASGTGRTGNTIYF.

This clonotype was recorded many times. The rearrangement uses TRBV6-2 or TRBV6-3 and TRBJ2-1; 7 bases match TRBD2. Trimming cost V 8 bases and J 13 bases; bases outside gene matches: 2. CDR3 length equals 9 residues. Germline V gives CDR1 MNHEY, CDR2 SVGEGT. The chain's CDR3 is CASGRGQFF. CDR3 in DNA: TGTGCCAGCGGGAGGGGACAGTTCTTC.

This sequence joins TRBV10-3 and TRBJ2-3; 9 bases line up with TRBD1. CDR1 ENHRY and CDR2 SYGVKD come from the germline V gene. The ends lost 10 bases at V and 0 bases at J; junction bases unmatched: 5. CDR3 size: 14 residues. In DNA form, the CDR3 reads TGTGCCACCGGACAGGGGTCTAGCACAGATACGCAGTATTTT. It is translated as CATGQGSSTDTQYF.